This T cell receptor beta chain was sequenced for a study of blood T cell repertoires in COVID-19. Each participant's cohort was designated according to participant-reported clinical history. The V and J ends lost 6 bases and 3 bases, in that order; junction bases with no gene match: 6. Germline CDR1 SNHLY, CDR2 FYNNEI. The CDR3 is 15 residues long. The assay was immunoSEQ multiplex PCR, and TCRdb's table has in-frame clones only and misses some. The sample lists fewer than 400,000 clones, approximately 91% seen once, with roughly 5% in the top ten. Input material: PBMCs or T cells enriched from blood (not recorded which). The chain combines TRBV2 with TRBJ1-4; 8 bases match TRBD1. This receptor was identified in a man in his fifties or sixties who had recovered from COVID-19. CDR3 in DNA: TGTGCCAGCAGGACCAGACAGGGGTCTAATGAAAAACTGTTTTTT. This gives the protein CASRTRQGSNEKLFF.